This TCR beta chain emerged from a study of blood T cells in healthy people across ages. Whole-study results and caveats: No conclusive comparison of naive versus antigen-experienced cells was possible with unsorted PBMCs. Lack of knowledge of donor CMV status possibly confounded expanded clonotype changes.

On this clonotype: Antigen specificity is unknown.

V was pared by 0 bases and J by 10 bases, with 6 bases between. The CDR3 contains 12 residues. The germline V gene has CDR1 LNHNV and CDR2 YYDKDF (reference sequence). Every donor provided approximately 9.2 milliliters of peripheral blood. With each sample, at least 5.5 micrograms of total RNA were extracted. Sample-barcoded 5' priming and a J-beta primer mix drove a second PCR of about 6 to 12 cycles. TCRdb itself ran the 5' RACE reads through MiXCR, one entry per CDR3 protein. The sample shows fewer than 2 million distinct CDR3 sequences, 35% to 50% of them seen only once. Sequenced input: blood. The TCR was taken from a human donor in good health. J is TRBJ1-4 and V is TRBV15; the D is unclear. The CDR3 DNA reads as TGTGCCACCAGCAGAGATCGGGGAAAACTGTTTTTT. Its protein product is CATSRDRGKLFF.